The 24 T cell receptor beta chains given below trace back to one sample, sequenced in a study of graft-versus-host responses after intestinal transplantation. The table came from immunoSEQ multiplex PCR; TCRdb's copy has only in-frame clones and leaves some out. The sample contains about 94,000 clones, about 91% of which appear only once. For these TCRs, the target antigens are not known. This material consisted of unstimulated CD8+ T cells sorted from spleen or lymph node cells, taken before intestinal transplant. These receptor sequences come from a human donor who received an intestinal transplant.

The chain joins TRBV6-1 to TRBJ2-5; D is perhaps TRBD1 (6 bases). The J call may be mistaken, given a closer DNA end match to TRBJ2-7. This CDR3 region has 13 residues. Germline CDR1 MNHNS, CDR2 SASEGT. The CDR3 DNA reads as TGTGCCAGCAGTGAGGACAGCTTCTACGAGCAGTACTTC. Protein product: CASSEDSFYEQYF.

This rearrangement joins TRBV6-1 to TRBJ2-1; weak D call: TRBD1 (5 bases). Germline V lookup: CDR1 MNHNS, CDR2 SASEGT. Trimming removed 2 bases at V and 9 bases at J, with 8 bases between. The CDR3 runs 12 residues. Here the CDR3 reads CASSELGAEQFF. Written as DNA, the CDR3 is TGTGCCAGCAGTGAACTAGGGGCTGAGCAGTTCTTC.

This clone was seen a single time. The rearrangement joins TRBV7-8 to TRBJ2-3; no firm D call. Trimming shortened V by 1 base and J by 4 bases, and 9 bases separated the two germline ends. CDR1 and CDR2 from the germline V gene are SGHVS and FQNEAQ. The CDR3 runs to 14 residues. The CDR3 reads CASSLGQFADTQYF. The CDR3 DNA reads TGTGCCAGCAGCTTAGGGCAGTTTGCAGATACGCAGTATTTT.

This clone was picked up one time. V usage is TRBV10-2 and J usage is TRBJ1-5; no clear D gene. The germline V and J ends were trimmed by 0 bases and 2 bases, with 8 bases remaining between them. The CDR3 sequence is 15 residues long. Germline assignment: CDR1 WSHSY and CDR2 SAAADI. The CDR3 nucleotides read TGCGCCAGCAGTGAGTCCCCTCGTGGCAATCAGCCCCAGCATTTT. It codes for CASSESPRGNQPQHF.

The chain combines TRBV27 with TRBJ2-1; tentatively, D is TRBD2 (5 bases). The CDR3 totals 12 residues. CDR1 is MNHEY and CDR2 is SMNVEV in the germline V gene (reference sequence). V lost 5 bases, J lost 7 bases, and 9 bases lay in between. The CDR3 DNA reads TGTGCCAGCAGTCGCGGGTTGAATGAGCAGTTCTTC. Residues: CASSRGLNEQFF.

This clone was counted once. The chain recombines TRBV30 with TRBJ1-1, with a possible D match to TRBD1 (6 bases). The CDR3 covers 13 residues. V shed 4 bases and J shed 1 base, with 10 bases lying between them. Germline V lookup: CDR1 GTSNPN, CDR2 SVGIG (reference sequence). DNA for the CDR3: TGTGCCTGGAATGGGGGCCCGAACACTGAAGCTTTCTTT. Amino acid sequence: CAWNGGPNTEAFF.

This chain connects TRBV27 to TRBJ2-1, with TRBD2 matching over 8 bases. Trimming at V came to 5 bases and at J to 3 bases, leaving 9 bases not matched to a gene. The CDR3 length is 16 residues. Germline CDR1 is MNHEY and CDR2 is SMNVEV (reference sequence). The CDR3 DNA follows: TGTGCCAGCAGTCAATATGGACTAGCAGACTACAATGAGCAGTTCTTC. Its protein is CASSQYGLADYNEQFF.

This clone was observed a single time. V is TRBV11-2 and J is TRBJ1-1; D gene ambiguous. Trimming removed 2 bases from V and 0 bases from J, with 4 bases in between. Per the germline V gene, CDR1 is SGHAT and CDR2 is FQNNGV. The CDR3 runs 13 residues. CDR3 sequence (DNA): TGTGCCAGCAGCTTATCATTGAACACTGAAGCTTTCTTT. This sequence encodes CASSLSLNTEAFF. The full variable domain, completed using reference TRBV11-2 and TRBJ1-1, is EAGVAQSPRYKIIEKRQSVAFWCNPISGHATLYWYQQILGQGPKLLIQFQNNGVVDDSQLPKDRFSAERLKGVDSTLKIQPAKLEDSAVYLCASSLSLNTEAFFGQGTRLTVV.

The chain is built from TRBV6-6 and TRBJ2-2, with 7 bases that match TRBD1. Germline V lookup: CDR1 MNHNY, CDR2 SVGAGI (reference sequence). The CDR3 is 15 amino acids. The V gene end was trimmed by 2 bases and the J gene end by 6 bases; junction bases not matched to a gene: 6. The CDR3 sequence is CASSYRDSLSGELFF. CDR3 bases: TGTGCCAGCAGTTACCGGGACAGTCTGTCCGGGGAGCTGTTTTTT.

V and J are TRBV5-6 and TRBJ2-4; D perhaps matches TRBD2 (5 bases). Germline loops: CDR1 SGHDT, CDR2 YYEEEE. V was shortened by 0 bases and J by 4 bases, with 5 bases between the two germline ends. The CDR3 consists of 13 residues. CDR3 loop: CASSLAGKNIQYF. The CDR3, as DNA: TGTGCCAGCAGCTTGGCGGGAAAAAACATTCAGTACTTC.

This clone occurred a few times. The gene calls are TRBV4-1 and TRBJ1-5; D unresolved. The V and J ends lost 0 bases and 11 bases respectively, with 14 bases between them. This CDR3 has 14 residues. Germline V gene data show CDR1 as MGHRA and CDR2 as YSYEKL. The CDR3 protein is CASSQEHPSQAQHF. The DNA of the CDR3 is TGCGCCAGCAGCCAAGAACACCCTAGTCAAGCCCAGCATTTT.

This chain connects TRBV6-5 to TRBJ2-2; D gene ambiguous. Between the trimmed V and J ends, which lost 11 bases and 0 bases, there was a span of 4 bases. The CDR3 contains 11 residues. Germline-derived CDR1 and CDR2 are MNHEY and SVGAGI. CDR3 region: CASSNTGELFF. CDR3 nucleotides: TGTGCCTCTTCGAACACCGGGGAGCTGTTTTTT.

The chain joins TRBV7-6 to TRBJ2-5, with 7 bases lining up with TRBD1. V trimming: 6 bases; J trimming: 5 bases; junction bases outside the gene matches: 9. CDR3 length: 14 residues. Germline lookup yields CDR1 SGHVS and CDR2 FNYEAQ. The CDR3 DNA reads TGTGCCAGCAGGGGACAGTCTCCTGTCGAGACCCAGTACTTC. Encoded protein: CASRGQSPVETQYF.

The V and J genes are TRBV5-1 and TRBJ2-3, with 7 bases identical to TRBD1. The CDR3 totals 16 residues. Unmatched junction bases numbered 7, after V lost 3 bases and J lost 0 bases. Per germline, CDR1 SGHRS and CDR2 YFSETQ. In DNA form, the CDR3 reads TGCGCCAGCAGCTCACCCGGGACAGAGAGCACAGATACGCAGTATTTT. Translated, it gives CASSSPGTESTDTQYF.

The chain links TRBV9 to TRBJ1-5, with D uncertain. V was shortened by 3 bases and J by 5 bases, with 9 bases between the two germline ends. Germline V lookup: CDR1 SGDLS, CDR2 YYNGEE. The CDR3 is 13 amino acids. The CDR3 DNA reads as TGTGCCAGCAGCGCGGGTTGGGATCAGCCCCAGCATTTT. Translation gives CASSAGWDQPQHF.

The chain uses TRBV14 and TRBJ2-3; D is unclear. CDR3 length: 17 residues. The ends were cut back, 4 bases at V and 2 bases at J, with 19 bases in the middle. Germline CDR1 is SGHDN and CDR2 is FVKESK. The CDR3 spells CASSLTPGGYHTDTQYF. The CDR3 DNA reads TGTGCCAGCAGCCTGACCCCAGGTGGCTATCACACAGATACGCAGTATTTT. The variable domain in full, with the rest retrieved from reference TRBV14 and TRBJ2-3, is EAGVTQFPSHSVIEKGQTVTLRCDPISGHDNLYWYRRVMGKEIKFLLHFVKESKQDESGMPNNRFLAERTGGTYSTLKVQPAELEDSGVYFCASSLTPGGYHTDTQYFGPGTRLTVL.

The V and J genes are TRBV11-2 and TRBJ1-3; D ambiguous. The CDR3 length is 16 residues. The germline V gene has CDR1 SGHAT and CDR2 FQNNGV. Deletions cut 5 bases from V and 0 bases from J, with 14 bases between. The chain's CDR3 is CASSDGRELSGNTIYF. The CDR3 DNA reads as TGTGCCAGCAGCGATGGACGGGAGCTCTCTGGAAACACCATATATTTT.

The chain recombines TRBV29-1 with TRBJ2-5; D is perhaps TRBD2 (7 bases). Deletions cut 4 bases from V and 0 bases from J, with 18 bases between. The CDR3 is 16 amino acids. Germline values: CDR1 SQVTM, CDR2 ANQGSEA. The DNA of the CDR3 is TGCAGCGTTGGGTGGGGGGGCAGGCTGTACCAAGAGACCCAGTACTTC. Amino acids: CSVGWGGRLYQETQYF.

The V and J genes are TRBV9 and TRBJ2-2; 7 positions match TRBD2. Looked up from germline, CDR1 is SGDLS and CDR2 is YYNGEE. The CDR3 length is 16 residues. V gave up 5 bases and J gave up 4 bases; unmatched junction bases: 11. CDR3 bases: TGTGCCAGCAGTGAGGGGAGGGAGCAGGGCACCGGGGAGCTGTTTTTT. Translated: CASSEGREQGTGELFF.

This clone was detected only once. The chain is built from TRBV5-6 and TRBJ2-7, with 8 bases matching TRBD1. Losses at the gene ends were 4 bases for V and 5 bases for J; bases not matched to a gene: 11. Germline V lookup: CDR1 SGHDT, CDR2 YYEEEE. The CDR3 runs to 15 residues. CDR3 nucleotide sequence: TGTGCCAGCAGCACTTTGACAGGGGCAGGTGACGAGCAGTACTTC. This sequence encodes CASSTLTGAGDEQYF.

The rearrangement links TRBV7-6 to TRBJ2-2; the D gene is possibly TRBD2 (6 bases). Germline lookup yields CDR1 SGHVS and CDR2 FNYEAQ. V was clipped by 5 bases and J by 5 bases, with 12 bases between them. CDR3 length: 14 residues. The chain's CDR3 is CASSPWDSTGELFF. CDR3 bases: TGTGCCAGCAGCCCGTGGGACTCTACCGGGGAGCTGTTTTTT.

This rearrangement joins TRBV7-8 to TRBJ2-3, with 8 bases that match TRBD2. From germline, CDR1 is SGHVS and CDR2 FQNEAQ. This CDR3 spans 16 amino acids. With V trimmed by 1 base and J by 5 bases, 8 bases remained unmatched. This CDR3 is CASSLGPGGRIDTQYF. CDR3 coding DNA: TGTGCCAGCAGCTTAGGGCCGGGCGGGAGGATAGATACGCAGTATTTT.

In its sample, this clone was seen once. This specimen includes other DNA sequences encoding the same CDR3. The CDR3 here is CASSFGSGSYEQYF. The CDR3 nucleotides are TGCGCCAGCAGCTTTGGGAGTGGCAGCTACGAGCAGTACTTC. The chain joins TRBV5-1 to TRBJ2-7; D may be TRBD2 (5 bases). The V end lost 2 bases, the J end lost 3 bases, and 12 bases lay between the germline ends. CDR1 and CDR2 from the germline V gene are SGHRS and YFSETQ. This CDR3 comprises 14 residues.

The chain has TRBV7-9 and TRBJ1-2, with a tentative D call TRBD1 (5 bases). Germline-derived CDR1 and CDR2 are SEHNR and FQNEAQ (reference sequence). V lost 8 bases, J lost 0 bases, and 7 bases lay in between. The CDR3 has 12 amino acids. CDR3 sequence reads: CASLDTNYGYTF. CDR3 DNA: TGTGCCAGCTTGGACACTAACTATGGCTACACCTTC.